This T cell receptor beta chain was retrieved from a study of CD8+ T cells in alopecia areata. Background on the study: The drug, tofacitinib, lasted 6 to 18 months, followed by 6 months off drug. The authors scored treated patients' severity by affected scalp percentage.

In germline, CDR1 is SGHRS, CDR2 YFSETQ. The CDR3 runs 12 residues. Trimming took 1 base from V and 5 from J, leaving 6 bases between them. As the sequencing template, cDNA was produced by extracting RNA and reverse transcribing it. The method was immunoSEQ multiplex PCR; TCRdb's version includes in-frame clones alone and lacks a portion of them. The sample holds approximately 140,000 clones, 82% seen once. The treatment: oral pan-JAK inhibitor, 5-10 mg twice daily. Study outcomes and limitations: Shared TCR sequences were less clear between patients than in mice, possibly partly from HLA diversity. Lesional scalp, notably in alopecia totalis/universalis, had clonality above that of normal scalp.

Of note for this clone: The target antigen is unknown. Other DNA sequences in the same sample also yield this CDR3.

The receptor was derived from a human donor with alopecia areata. The sequences come from CD8+ T cells sorted from blood, collected at week 4, from a patient treated with tofacitinib. V gene TRBV5-1 combines with J gene TRBJ2-5, with a weak D call TRBD1 (5 bases). CDR3 residues: CASSLKGETQYF. CDR3 DNA sequence: TGCGCCAGCAGCTTGAAGGGGGAGACCCAGTACTTC.